Included here is one TCR beta chain sequence, with context. What it binds is not known. Measured with immunoSEQ multiplex PCR; TCRdb has only the in-frame clones, and not every one. The sample lists roughly 45,000 clones, around 77% occurring once. The record originates from a study of PD-1 blockade in mismatch repair-deficient tumors. This CDR3 spans 14 amino acids. General study points: Tumor-resident clones, often undetectable pretreatment in blood, expanded then contracted after pembrolizumab.

Sequenced material: PBMCs, taken before pembrolizumab treatment. The receptor's source is an adult with mismatch repair-deficient cancer. This rearrangement joins TRBV21-1 to TRBJ2-7; TRBD2, as called in the table, went unchecked against the DNA. TRBV21-1 is an annotated pseudogene. The CDR3: CASKDLLARGEQYF. The CDR3 nucleotides read TGTGCCAGCAAGGACCTTCTGGCTCGAGGGGAGCAGTACTTC.